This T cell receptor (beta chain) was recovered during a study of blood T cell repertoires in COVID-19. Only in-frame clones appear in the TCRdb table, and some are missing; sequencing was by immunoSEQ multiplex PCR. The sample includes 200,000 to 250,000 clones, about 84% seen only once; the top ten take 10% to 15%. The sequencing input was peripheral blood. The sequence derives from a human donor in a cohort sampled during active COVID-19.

As DNA, the CDR3 is TGCAGCGTTGGACAGGGCGTAGGGGATGGCTACACCTTC. Translation gives CSVGQGVGDGYTF. The V call is TRBV29-1, the J call TRBJ1-2, with 7 bases lining up with TRBD1. CDR1 and CDR2 from the germline V gene are SQVTM and ANQGSEA. Germline trimming cut 4 bases from V and 6 bases from J; bases unmatched to any gene: 8. The length of the CDR3 is 13 residues.